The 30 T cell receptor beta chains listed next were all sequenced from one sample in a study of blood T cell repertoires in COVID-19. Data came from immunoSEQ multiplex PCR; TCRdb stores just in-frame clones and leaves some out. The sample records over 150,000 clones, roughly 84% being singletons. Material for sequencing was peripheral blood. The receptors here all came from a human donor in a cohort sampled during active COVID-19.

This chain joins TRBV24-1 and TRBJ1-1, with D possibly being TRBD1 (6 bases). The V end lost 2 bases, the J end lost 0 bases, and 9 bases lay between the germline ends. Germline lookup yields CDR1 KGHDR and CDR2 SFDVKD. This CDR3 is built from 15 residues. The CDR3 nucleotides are TGTGCCACCAGTGATTCCGGGACAATGAACACTGAAGCTTTCTTT. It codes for CATSDSGTMNTEAFF.

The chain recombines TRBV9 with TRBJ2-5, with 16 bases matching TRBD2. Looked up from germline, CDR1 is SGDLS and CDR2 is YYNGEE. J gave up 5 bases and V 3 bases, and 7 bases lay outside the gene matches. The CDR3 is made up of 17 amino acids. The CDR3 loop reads CASSGGTSGRAGETQYF. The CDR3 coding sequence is TGTGCCAGCAGCGGTGGGACTAGCGGGAGGGCCGGCGAGACCCAGTACTTC. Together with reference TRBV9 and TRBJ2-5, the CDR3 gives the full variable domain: DSGVTQTPKHLITATGQRVTLRCSPRSGDLSVYWYQQSLDQGLQFLIQYYNGEERAKGNILERFSAQQFPDLHSELNLSSLELGDSALYFCASSGGTSGRAGETQYFGPGTRLLVL.

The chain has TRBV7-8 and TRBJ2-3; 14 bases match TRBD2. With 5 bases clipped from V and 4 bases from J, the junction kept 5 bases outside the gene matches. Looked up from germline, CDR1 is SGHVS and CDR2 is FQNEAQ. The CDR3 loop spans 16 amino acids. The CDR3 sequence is CASSRGTSGSSDTQYF. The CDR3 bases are TGTGCCAGCAGCCGCGGGACTAGCGGGAGTTCAGATACGCAGTATTTT.

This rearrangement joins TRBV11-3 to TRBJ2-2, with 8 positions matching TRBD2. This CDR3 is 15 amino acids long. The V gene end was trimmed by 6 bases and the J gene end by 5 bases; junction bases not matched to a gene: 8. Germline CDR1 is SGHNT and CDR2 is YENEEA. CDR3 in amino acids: CASSHGLAGTGELFF. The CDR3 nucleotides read TGTGCCAGCAGTCACGGACTAGCAGGGACCGGGGAGCTGTTTTTT.

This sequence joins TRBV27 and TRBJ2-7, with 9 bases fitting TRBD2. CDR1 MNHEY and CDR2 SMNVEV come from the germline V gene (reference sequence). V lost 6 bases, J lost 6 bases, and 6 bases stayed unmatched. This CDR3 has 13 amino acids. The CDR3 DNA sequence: TGTGCCAGCAGGGCGGGAGGGGACGGCGAGCAGTACTTC. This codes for CASRAGGDGEQYF.

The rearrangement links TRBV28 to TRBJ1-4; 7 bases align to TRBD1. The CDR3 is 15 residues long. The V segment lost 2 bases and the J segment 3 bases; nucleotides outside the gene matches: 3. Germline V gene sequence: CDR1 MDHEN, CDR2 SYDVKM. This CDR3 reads CASSLEGQSNEKLFF. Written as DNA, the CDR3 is TGTGCCAGCAGTTTAGAGGGACAGTCTAATGAAAAACTGTTTTTT.

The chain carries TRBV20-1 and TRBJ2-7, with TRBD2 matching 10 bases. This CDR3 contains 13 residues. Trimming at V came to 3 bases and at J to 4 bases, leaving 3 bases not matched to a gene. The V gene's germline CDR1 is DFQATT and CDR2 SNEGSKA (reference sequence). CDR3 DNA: TGCAGTGCTAGTGGGACTAGCGAGTACGAGCAGTACTTC. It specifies CSASGTSEYEQYF.

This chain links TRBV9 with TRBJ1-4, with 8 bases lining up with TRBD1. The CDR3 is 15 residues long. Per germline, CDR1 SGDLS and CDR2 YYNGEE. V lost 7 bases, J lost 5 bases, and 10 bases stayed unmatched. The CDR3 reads CASSKGGQENEKLFF. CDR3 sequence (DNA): TGTGCCAGCTCAAAAGGGGGACAGGAGAATGAAAAACTGTTTTTT.

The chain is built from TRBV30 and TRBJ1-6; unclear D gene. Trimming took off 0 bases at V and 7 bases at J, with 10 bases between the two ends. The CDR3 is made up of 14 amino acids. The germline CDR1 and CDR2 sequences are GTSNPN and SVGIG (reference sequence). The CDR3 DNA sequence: TGTGCCTGGAGTGTTAGGACTTCCAATTCACCCCTCCACTTT. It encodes CAWSVRTSNSPLHF.

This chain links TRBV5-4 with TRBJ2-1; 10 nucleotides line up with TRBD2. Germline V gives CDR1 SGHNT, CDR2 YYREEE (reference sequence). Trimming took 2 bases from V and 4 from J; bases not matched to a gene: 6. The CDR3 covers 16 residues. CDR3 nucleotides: TGTGCCAGCAGCTTCTCCGGGACTAGCGAGTACAATGAGCAGTTCTTC. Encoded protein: CASSFSGTSEYNEQFF.

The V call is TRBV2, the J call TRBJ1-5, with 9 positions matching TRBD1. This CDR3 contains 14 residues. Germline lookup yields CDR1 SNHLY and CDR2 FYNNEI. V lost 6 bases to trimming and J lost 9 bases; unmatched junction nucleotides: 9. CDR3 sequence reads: CASRGTGGGRPQHF. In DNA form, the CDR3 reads TGTGCCAGCAGGGGTACAGGGGGCGGGCGGCCCCAGCATTTT.

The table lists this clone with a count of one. The CDR3 loop reads CASSYVDSSYNEQFF. The CDR3 DNA sequence: TGTGCCAGCAGTTACGTGGACAGCTCCTACAATGAGCAGTTCTTC. The chain couples TRBV6-5 to TRBJ2-1, with a possible D match to TRBD1 (6 bases). The CDR3 has 15 residues. The V end was cut by 2 bases, the J end by 0 bases, with 8 bases between. From germline, CDR1 is MNHEY and CDR2 SVGAGI.

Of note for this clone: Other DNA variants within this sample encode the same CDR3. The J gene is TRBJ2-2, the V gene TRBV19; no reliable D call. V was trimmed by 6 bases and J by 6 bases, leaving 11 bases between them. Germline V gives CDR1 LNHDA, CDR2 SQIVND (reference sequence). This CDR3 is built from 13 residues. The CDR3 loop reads CASRRSLAGELFF. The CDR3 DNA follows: TGTGCCAGTAGGAGGAGTTTGGCCGGGGAGCTGTTTTTT.

The CDR3 bases are TGTGCCAGCAGCTACAGCCCACAAGTGGGCGACAATCAGCCCCAGCATTTT. Residues: CASSYSPQVGDNQPQHF. The chain carries TRBV7-9 and TRBJ1-5; D gene unclear. The V and J ends lost 4 bases and 3 bases respectively, with 19 bases between them. The V gene's germline CDR1 is SEHNR and CDR2 FQNEAQ (reference sequence). There are 17 residues in the CDR3.

The chain's CDR3 is CASSPPSGPRTEAFF. Written as DNA, the CDR3 is TGTGCCAGCTCACCCCCCTCAGGGCCCCGCACTGAAGCTTTCTTT. J is TRBJ1-1 and V is TRBV18; D possibly corresponds to TRBD1 (5 bases). This CDR3 is 15 amino acids long. CDR1 and CDR2 from the germline V gene are KGHSH and LQKENI. Between the trimmed V and J ends, which lost 3 bases and 4 bases, there was a span of 15 bases.

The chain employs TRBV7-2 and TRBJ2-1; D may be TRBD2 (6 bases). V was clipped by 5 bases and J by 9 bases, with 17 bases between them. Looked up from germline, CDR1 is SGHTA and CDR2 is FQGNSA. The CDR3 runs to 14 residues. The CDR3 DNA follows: TGTGCCAGCAGCCCGTCTAGGAGGGCGGGTGAGCAGTTCTTC. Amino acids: CASSPSRRAGEQFF.

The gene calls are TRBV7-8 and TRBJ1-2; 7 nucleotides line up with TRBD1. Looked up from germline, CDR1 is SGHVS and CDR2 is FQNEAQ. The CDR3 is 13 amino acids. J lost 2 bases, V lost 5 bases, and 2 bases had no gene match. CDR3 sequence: CASSRDRNYGYTF. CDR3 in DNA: TGTGCCAGCAGCCGGGACAGAAACTATGGCTACACCTTC.

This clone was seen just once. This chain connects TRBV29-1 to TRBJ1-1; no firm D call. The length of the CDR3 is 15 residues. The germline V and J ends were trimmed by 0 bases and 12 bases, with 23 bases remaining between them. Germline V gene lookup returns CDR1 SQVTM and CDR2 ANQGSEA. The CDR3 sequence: CSVEDAGSGPPEPFF. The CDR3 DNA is TGCAGCGTTGAAGATGCCGGCAGTGGGCCACCGGAACCTTTCTTT.

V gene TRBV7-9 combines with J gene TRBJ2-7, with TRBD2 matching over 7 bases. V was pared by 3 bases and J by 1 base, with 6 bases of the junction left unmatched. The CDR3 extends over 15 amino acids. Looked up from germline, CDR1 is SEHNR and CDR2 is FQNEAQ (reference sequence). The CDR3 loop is CASSFVSGGSYEQYF. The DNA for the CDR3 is TGTGCCAGCAGCTTTGTGTCCGGGGGGTCCTACGAGCAGTACTTC. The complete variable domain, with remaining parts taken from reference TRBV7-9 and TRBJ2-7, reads DTGVSQNPRHKITKRGQNVTFRCDPISEHNRLYWYRQTLGQGPEFLTYFQNEAQLEKSRLLSDRFSAERPKGSFSTLEIQRTEQGDSAMYLCASSFVSGGSYEQYFGPGTRLTVT.

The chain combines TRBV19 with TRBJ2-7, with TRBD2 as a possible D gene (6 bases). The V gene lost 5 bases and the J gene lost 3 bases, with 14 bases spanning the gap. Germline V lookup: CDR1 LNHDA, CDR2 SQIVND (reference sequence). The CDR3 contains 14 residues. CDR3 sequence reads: CASSVGLPSYEQYF. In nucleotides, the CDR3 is TGTGCCAGTAGTGTGGGACTCCCCAGCTACGAGCAGTACTTC. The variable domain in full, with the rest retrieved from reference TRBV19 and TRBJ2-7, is DGGITQSPKYLFRKEGQNVTLSCEQNLNHDAMYWYRQDPGQGLRLIYYSQIVNDFQKGDIAEGYSVSREKKESFPLTVTSAQKNPTAFYLCASSVGLPSYEQYFGPGTRLTVT.

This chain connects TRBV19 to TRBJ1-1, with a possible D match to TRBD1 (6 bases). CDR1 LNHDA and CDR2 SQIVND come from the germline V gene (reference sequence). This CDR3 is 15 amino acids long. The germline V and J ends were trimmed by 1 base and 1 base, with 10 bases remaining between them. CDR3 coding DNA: TGTGCCAGTAGTATAGCGAGGGGGAAGAACACTGAAGCTTTCTTT. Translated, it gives CASSIARGKNTEAFF.

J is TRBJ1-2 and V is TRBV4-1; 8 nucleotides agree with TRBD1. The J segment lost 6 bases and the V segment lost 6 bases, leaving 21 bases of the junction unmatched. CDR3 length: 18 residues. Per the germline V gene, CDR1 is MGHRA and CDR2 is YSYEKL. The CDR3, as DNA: TGCGCCAGCAGTCCAAGAATGACAGGGGATGGTCCGCCCCATGGCTACACCTTC. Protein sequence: CASSPRMTGDGPPHGYTF.

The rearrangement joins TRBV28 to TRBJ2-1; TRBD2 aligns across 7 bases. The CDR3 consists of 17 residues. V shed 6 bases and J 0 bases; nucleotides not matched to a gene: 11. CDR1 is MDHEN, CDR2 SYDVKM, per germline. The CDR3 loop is CASSPSGRGSSYNEQFF. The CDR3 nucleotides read TGTGCCAGCAGCCCTTCGGGGCGGGGGAGCTCCTACAATGAGCAGTTCTTC.

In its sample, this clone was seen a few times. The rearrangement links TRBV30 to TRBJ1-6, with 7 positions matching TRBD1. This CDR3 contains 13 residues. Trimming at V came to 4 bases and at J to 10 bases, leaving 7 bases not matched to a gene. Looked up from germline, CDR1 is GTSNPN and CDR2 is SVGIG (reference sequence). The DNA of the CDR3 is TGTGCCTGGAACAGGGGCTTGGGGTCACCCCTCCACTTT. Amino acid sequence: CAWNRGLGSPLHF.

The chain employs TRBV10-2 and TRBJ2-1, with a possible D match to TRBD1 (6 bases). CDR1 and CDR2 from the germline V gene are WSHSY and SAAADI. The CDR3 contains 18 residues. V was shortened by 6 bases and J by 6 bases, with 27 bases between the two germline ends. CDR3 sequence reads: CASSTPRTGRRVGNEQFF. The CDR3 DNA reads TGCGCCAGCAGCACCCCTAGAACAGGGCGCAGAGTGGGCAATGAGCAGTTCTTC.

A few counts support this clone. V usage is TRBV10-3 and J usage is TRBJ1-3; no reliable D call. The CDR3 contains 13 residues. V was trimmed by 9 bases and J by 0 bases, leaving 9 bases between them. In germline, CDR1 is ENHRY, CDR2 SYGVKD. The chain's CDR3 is CAIRLSSGNTIYF. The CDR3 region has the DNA TGTGCCATACGTCTAAGCTCTGGAAACACCATATATTTT.

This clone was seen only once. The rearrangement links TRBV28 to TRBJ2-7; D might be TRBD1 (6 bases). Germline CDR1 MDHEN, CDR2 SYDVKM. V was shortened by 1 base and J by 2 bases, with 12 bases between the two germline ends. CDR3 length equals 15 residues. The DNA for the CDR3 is TGTGCCAGCAGTTTATTCGGACAGCAAACCTACGAGCAGTACTTC. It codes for CASSLFGQQTYEQYF.

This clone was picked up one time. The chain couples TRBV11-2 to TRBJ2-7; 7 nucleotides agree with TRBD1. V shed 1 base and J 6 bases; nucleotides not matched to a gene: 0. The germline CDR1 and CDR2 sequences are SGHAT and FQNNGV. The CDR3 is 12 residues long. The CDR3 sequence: CASSLGQGEQYF. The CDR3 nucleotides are TGTGCCAGCAGCTTAGGACAGGGCGAGCAGTACTTC.

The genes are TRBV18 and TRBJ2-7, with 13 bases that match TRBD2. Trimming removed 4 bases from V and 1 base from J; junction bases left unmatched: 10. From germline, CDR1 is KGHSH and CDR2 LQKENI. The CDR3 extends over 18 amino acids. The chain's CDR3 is CASSLGLAGVRRSYEQYF. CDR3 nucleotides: TGTGCCAGCTCACTTGGACTAGCGGGAGTTAGGAGATCCTACGAGCAGTACTTC.

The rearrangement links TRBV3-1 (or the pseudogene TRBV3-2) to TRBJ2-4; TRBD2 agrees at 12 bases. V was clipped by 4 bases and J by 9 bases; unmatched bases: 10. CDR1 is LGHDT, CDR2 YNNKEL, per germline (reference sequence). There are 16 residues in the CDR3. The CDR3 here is CASSPFGLAGRGIQYF. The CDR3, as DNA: TGTGCCAGCAGCCCCTTTGGACTAGCGGGGAGGGGCATTCAGTACTTC.